Described below is a single TCR beta chain sequence and its context. The protocol was immunoSEQ multiplex PCR, while the TCRdb copy is restricted to in-frame clones and leaves out a portion. Here the sample spans some 15,000 clones, around 70% being singletons. The record originates from a study of neoadjuvant anti-PD-1 for oral cavity cancer. Study-level background: Patients mostly received three to four biweekly nivolumab doses at 3 mg/kg before surgery.

Germline assignment: CDR1 SEHNR and CDR2 FQNEAQ (reference sequence). Unmatched junction bases numbered 6, after V lost 3 bases and J lost 3 bases. This CDR3 comprises 15 residues. Sequences were derived from PBMCs, sampled before nivolumab (anti-PD-1) treatment. This clonotype originated in a person aged 35-79 years with oral cavity squamous cell carcinoma. The chain combines TRBV7-9 with TRBJ2-7, with 9 bases matching TRBD1. The CDR3 loop reads CASSFPGQGIYEQYF. The CDR3 coding sequence is TGTGCCAGCAGCTTCCCGGGACAGGGAATCTACGAGCAGTACTTC.